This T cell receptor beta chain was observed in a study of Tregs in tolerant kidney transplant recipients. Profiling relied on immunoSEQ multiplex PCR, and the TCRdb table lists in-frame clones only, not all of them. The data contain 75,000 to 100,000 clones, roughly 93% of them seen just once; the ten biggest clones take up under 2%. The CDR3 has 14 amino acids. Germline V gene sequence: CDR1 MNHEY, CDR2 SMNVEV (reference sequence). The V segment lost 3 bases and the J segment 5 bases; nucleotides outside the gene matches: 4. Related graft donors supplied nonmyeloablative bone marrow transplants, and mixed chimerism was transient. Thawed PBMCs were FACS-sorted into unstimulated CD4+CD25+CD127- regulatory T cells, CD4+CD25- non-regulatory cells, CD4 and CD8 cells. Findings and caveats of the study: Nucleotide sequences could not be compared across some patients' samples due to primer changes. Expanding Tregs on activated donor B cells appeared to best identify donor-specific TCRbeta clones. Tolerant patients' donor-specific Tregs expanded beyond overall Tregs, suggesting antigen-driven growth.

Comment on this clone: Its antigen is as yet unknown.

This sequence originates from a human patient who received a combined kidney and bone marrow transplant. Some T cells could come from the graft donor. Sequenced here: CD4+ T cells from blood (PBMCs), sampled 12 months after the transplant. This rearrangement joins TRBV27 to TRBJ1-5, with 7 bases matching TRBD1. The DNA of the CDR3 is TGTGCCAGCAGTTTCACAGGGGTTCATCAGCCCCAGCATTTT. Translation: CASSFTGVHQPQHF.